One sample yielded the 31 T cell receptor beta chains listed below, sequenced in a study of post-analysis software for immune sequencing data. Their antigen targets remain unknown. Study conclusions and caveats: Patients showed TRBV5-6, TRBV5-1 and TRBV20-1 among four to six TRBV segments more frequent than in controls.

Unique molecular identifiers were present in the TCR beta cDNA libraries. From the PCR reads, TCRdb called clonotypes with MiXCR, one entry per CDR3 protein. The data show about 680,000 distinct CDR3 sequences, with 55% to 60% seen just once and about 11% held by the top ten. The specimen was blood. These receptors were taken from a girl aged 2 to 10 with multiple sclerosis.

The chain recombines TRBV10-3 with TRBJ1-2; no clear D. V was pared by 0 bases and J by 3 bases, with 14 bases between. This CDR3 has 16 residues. Germline CDR1 is ENHRY and CDR2 is SYGVKD. The CDR3, as DNA: TGTGCCATCAGTGAGTCGAGGCAGTCTGGAGACTATGGCTACACCTTC. Amino acid sequence: CAISESRQSGDYGYTF.

CDR3 in amino acids: CASSQGMTPDNEQFF. CDR3 in DNA: TGCGCCAGCAGCCAAGGAATGACACCGGACAATGAGCAGTTCTTC. This chain joins TRBV4-3 and TRBJ2-1; no reliable D call. Trimming stripped 1 base from V and 5 bases from J, with 12 bases between. Germline CDR1 and CDR2: LGHNA and YSLEER. CDR3 length: 15 amino acids.

The chain recombines TRBV6-5 with TRBJ2-5, with 10 bases matching TRBD1. The CDR3 extends over 13 amino acids. Germline CDR1 and CDR2: MNHEY and SVGAGI. V lost 6 bases to trimming and J lost 5 bases; unmatched junction nucleotides: 3. The CDR3 nucleotides are TGTGCCAGCAGGGGACAGGGGCGGGAGACCCAGTACTTC. It is translated as CASRGQGRETQYF.

The chain links TRBV5-1 to TRBJ2-3, with D possibly TRBD1 on 5 matching bases. The CDR3 is 15 residues long. Germline-derived CDR1 and CDR2 are SGHRS and YFSETQ. Trimming cost V 0 bases and J 5 bases, with 13 bases left between them. The CDR3 DNA reads as TGCGCCAGCAGCTTGGCCGGCAGGGTAGTAGATACGCAGTATTTT. Translating gives CASSLAGRVVDTQYF.

The CDR3 loop is CASSETSVSYNEQFF. The CDR3 nucleotides are TGCGCCAGCAGTGAAACAAGCGTCTCCTACAATGAGCAGTTCTTC. V is TRBV10-1 and J is TRBJ2-1; no clear D gene. The CDR3 length is 15 residues. Trimming stripped 3 bases from V and 0 bases from J, with 9 bases between. Germline V gene data show CDR1 as WNHNN and CDR2 as SYGVQD (reference sequence).

The chain recombines TRBV6-6 with TRBJ2-1; D uncertain. Germline assignment: CDR1 MNHNY and CDR2 SVGAGI (reference sequence). The CDR3 totals 15 residues. Between the trimmed V and J ends, which lost 0 bases and 3 bases, there was a span of 9 bases. The CDR3 sequence: CASSYSSQFYNEQFF. In DNA, the CDR3 is TGTGCCAGCAGTTACTCGAGTCAGTTCTACAATGAGCAGTTCTTC.

V and J are TRBV20-1 and TRBJ2-1, with D possibly TRBD2 on 5 matching bases. CDR1 is DFQATT and CDR2 is SNEGSKA in the germline V gene (reference sequence). Trimming took off 6 bases at V and 1 base at J, with 19 bases between the two ends. The CDR3 is made up of 16 amino acids. The CDR3: CSAPPEGSPSYNEQFF. The CDR3 DNA reads TGCAGTGCCCCCCCCGAGGGTTCCCCTTCCTACAATGAGCAGTTCTTC.

V and J are TRBV7-9 and TRBJ2-3; 7 bases agree with TRBD2. CDR3 length: 17 residues. Germline V lookup: CDR1 SEHNR, CDR2 FQNEAQ (reference sequence). Losses at the gene ends were 4 bases for V and 0 bases for J; bases not matched to a gene: 10. Written as DNA, the CDR3 is TGTGCCAGCAGCTCTGACGGGACTACCTCTAGCACAGATACGCAGTATTTT. This translates into CASSSDGTTSSTDTQYF.

The chain links TRBV29-1 to TRBJ2-1; 7 bases agree with TRBD1. The CDR3 totals 15 residues. Germline trimming cut 4 bases from V and 7 bases from J; bases unmatched to any gene: 13. From germline, CDR1 is SQVTM and CDR2 ANQGSEA. CDR3 nucleotides: TGCAGCGTTGTTTTCCTACAGGGGCAGGGGAATGAGCAGTTCTTC. Its translation: CSVVFLQGQGNEQFF.

The V call is TRBV25-1, the J call TRBJ2-7; 7 bases match TRBD2. This CDR3 region has 15 residues. CDR1 is MGHDK, CDR2 SYGVNS, per germline. J was trimmed by 0 bases and V by 3 bases; bases with no gene match: 5. CDR3 residues: CASSDLGTNSYEQYF. For the CDR3, the DNA is TGTGCCAGCAGTGACCTCGGGACTAACTCCTACGAGCAGTACTTC.

The V call is TRBV12-3 or TRBV12-4, the J call TRBJ2-1; 8 positions agree with TRBD2. The V gene end was trimmed by 6 bases and the J gene end by 0 bases; junction bases not matched to a gene: 4. The CDR3 contains 15 residues. The CDR3, as DNA: TGTGCCAGCAGCCGTAGCGGGGTCTCCTACAATGAGCAGTTCTTC. Translated: CASSRSGVSYNEQFF.

Only a few counts were recorded for this clonotype. The rearrangement uses TRBV9 and TRBJ2-7, with a possible D match to TRBD2 (6 bases). Between the trimmed V and J ends, which lost 0 bases and 7 bases, there was a span of 8 bases. The CDR3 runs 12 residues. Germline V lookup: CDR1 SGDLS, CDR2 YYNGEE. The CDR3 here is CASSVVAGEQYF. The CDR3 region has the DNA TGTGCCAGCAGCGTAGTGGCGGGGGAGCAGTACTTC.

The J gene is TRBJ2-3, the V gene TRBV6-4; D is ambiguous. This CDR3 spans 16 amino acids. V dropped 1 base and J dropped 0 bases, with 11 bases sitting between them. From germline, CDR1 is MRHNA and CDR2 SNTAGT. The CDR3 bases are TGTGCCAGCAGTGACTGGGCAGCCGCTAGCACAGATACGCAGTATTTT. Residues: CASSDWAAASTDTQYF.

The gene calls are TRBV20-1 and TRBJ2-3, with unresolved D. The ends were cut back, 3 bases at V and 0 bases at J, with 13 bases in the middle. The CDR3 runs to 15 residues. CDR1 and CDR2 from the germline V gene are DFQATT and SNEGSKA (reference sequence). The CDR3 sequence: CSASAIGSSTDTQYF. The CDR3 nucleotides are TGCAGTGCTAGCGCTATCGGGTCTAGCACAGATACGCAGTATTTT.

The chain recombines TRBV12-5 with TRBJ2-5, with 7 bases matching TRBD2. The CDR3 spans 12 residues. CDR1 and CDR2 (germline): LGHNT, FRNRAP. V lost 9 bases to trimming and J lost 11 bases; unmatched junction nucleotides: 12. The CDR3 nucleotides are TGTGCTAGGGGTCCAACGGGGAGGGAGCAGTACTTC. Translating gives CARGPTGREQYF. Full variable domain (remainder filled in from reference TRBV12-5 and TRBJ2-5): DARVTQTPRHKVTEMGQEVTMRCQPILGHNTVFWYRQTMMQGLELLAYFRNRAPLDDSGMPKDRFSAEMPDATLATLKIQPSEPRDSAVYFCARGPTGREQYFGPGTRLLVL.

The rearrangement uses TRBV4-1 and TRBJ2-1; a weak D match, TRBD2 (6 bases). V shed 1 base and J shed 1 base, with 14 bases lying between them. The CDR3 runs 17 residues. Germline V gene sequence: CDR1 MGHRA, CDR2 YSYEKL. The CDR3 region has the DNA TGCGCCAGCAGCCAAGTAGGGGTTAGCGGTTCCTACAATGAGCAGTTCTTC. It encodes CASSQVGVSGSYNEQFF.

The gene calls are TRBV4-1 and TRBJ2-5; no clear D gene. The CDR3 spans 14 residues. The ends were cut back, 0 bases at V and 4 bases at J, with 9 bases in the middle. Germline V gene lookup returns CDR1 MGHRA and CDR2 YSYEKL. The CDR3 spells CASSQELRAETQYF. The CDR3 coding sequence is TGCGCCAGCAGCCAAGAGTTAAGGGCAGAGACCCAGTACTTC.

The genes are TRBV3-1 and TRBJ2-5; a weak D match, TRBD2 (5 bases). In germline, CDR1 is LGHDT, CDR2 YNNKEL (reference sequence). Between the trimmed V and J ends, which lost 1 base and 2 bases, there was a span of 8 bases. The CDR3 loop spans 14 amino acids. The CDR3 sequence is CASSQGRRQETQYF. The CDR3 DNA reads as TGTGCCAGCAGCCAAGGGAGGAGGCAAGAGACCCAGTACTTC.

The V call is TRBV3-1, the J call TRBJ2-5; the match to TRBD2 covers 7 bases. Germline V CDR1 and CDR2: LGHDT, YNNKEL (reference sequence). CDR3 length equals 17 residues. V shed 4 bases, J shed 0 bases, and the junction held 11 bases outside the gene matches. The CDR3 DNA follows: TGTGCCAGCAGCCTCGACCGTAGCGGGTTGTACCAAGAGACCCAGTACTTC. Protein product: CASSLDRSGLYQETQYF.

V usage is TRBV7-9 and J usage is TRBJ2-3; 12 bases match TRBD2. The germline CDR1 and CDR2 sequences are SEHNR and FQNEAQ (reference sequence). J was trimmed by 6 bases and V by 5 bases; bases with no gene match: 9. There are 16 residues in the CDR3. This CDR3 reads CASSPKTSGGGDTQYF. The CDR3 DNA reads TGTGCCAGCAGCCCAAAGACTAGCGGGGGCGGGGATACGCAGTATTTT.

The chain combines TRBV7-9 with TRBJ2-7; 11 bases map to TRBD2. CDR3 length equals 15 residues. The V and J ends lost 5 bases and 3 bases, in that order; junction bases with no gene match: 6. Per the germline V gene, CDR1 is SEHNR and CDR2 is FQNEAQ (reference sequence). Here the CDR3 DNA reads TGTGCCAGCAGCCAAACTAGCGGGAGCATCTACGAGCAGTACTTC. It specifies CASSQTSGSIYEQYF.

The chain combines TRBV7-3 with TRBJ2-5, with a tentative D call TRBD2 (5 bases). The DNA end is more similar to TRBJ2-7, so the J call may be wrong. The CDR3 sequence is 13 residues long. Germline loops: CDR1 SGHTA, CDR2 FQGTGA. In DNA, the CDR3 is TGTGCCAGCGGGGAGTTTGGGAAAGACGAGCAGTACTTC. It yields the protein CASGEFGKDEQYF.

The chain carries TRBV5-1 and TRBJ1-2, with 7 bases aligning to TRBD1. V lost 5 bases and J lost 3; bases outside the gene matches: 7. CDR3 length: 14 amino acids. Germline lookup yields CDR1 SGHRS and CDR2 YFSETQ. CDR3 nucleotides: TGCGCCAGCAGTCCTGACGACAGGGACTATGGCTACACCTTC. Protein product: CASSPDDRDYGYTF.

This rearrangement joins TRBV29-1 to TRBJ2-7, with D possibly TRBD2 on 7 matching bases. Judging by the DNA end, TRBJ2-5 fits better; the J call may be wrong. Germline V gene sequence: CDR1 SQVTM, CDR2 ANQGSEA. The CDR3 sequence is 14 residues long. CDR3 nucleotides: TGCAGCGTTGAAGAGGTGGGGGGGCTAGAGACCCAGTACTTC. Translating it yields CSVEEVGGLETQYF.

This clonotype was counted between two and nine times. J is TRBJ2-1 and V is TRBV29-1; unclear D gene. The CDR3 sequence is 13 residues long. V lost 4 bases and J 5 bases, leaving 12 bases between the germline ends. Germline CDR1 reads SQVTM; CDR2 reads ANQGSEA. CDR3 region: CSVGRLLDNEQFF. Here the CDR3 DNA reads TGCAGCGTTGGTCGGCTTCTCGACAATGAGCAGTTCTTC.

Only a few counts were recorded for this clonotype. The chain recombines TRBV20-1 with TRBJ2-7; D is unclear. This CDR3 comprises 11 residues. The V and J ends lost 6 bases and 3 bases respectively, with 9 bases between them. The germline V gene has CDR1 DFQATT and CDR2 SNEGSKA (reference sequence). The CDR3 reads CSAKDGYEQYF. The CDR3 DNA reads as TGCAGTGCGAAAGATGGCTACGAGCAGTACTTC.

This rearrangement joins TRBV20-1 to TRBJ1-2; D unclear. The germline gives CDR1 DFQATT, CDR2 SNEGSKA (reference sequence). The CDR3 covers 11 residues. V shed 6 bases and J shed 8 bases, with 13 bases lying between them. CDR3 protein: CSALEGPGYTF. As DNA, the CDR3 is TGCAGTGCCCTGGAAGGGCCCGGCTACACCTTC.

The gene calls are TRBV11-2 and TRBJ2-7; weak D call: TRBD2 (5 bases). The CDR3 is 14 residues long. Trimming shortened V by 5 bases and J by 2 bases, and 13 bases separated the two germline ends. Germline CDR1 and CDR2: SGHAT and FQNNGV. CDR3 sequence: CASSPRTAPYEQYF. CDR3 coding DNA: TGTGCCAGCAGCCCTAGGACTGCCCCCTACGAGCAGTACTTC. The variable domain in full, completed from reference TRBV11-2 and TRBJ2-7, reads EAGVAQSPRYKIIEKRQSVAFWCNPISGHATLYWYQQILGQGPKLLIQFQNNGVVDDSQLPKDRFSAERLKGVDSTLKIQPAKLEDSAVYLCASSPRTAPYEQYFGPGTRLTVT.

The sample holds a few counts of this clonotype. The chain has TRBV29-1 and TRBJ2-7, with D perhaps TRBD1 or TRBD2 (5 bases each). V was pared by 6 bases and J by 6 bases, with 12 bases between. The V gene's germline CDR1 is SQVTM and CDR2 ANQGSEA. The CDR3 sequence is 11 residues long. The CDR3 loop is CSVLQDFEQYF. In DNA, the CDR3 is TGCAGCGTCCTACAGGACTTCGAGCAGTACTTC.

This clonotype occurred a few times. The chain combines TRBV29-1 with TRBJ2-3, with D tentatively TRBD2 (5 bases). V dropped 3 bases and J dropped 4 bases, with 17 bases sitting between them. The V gene's germline CDR1 is SQVTM and CDR2 ANQGSEA. CDR3 length: 15 residues. The DNA of the CDR3 is TGCAGCGTTGACTCGGCGAGGGCTCGGGCAGATACGCAGTATTTT. This translates into CSVDSARARADTQYF.

In its sample, this clonotype was seen a few times. V is TRBV29-1 and J is TRBJ2-7; D gene ambiguous. TRBJ2-5 matches the DNA end more closely, so the J call is doubtful. This CDR3 spans 11 amino acids. Germline V lookup: CDR1 SQVTM, CDR2 ANQGSEA. The CDR3 loop is CSVEVGETQYF. The CDR3 DNA follows: TGCAGCGTTGAGGTGGGGGAGACCCAGTACTTC.